This T cell receptor beta chain was identified in a study of technical replicates of blood from four donors. The CDR3 is 16 amino acids. Germline V gene lookup returns CDR1 SGHAT and CDR2 FQNNGV. With 5 bases removed from V and 3 bases from J, the gap between germline ends came to 17 bases. Sequenced by immunoSEQ multiplex PCR; TCRdb stores in-frame clones only, minus some. The table has 75,000 or so clones, roughly 94% seen once; the top ten hold roughly 0.26%. Sequences were obtained from T cells isolated from PBMCs. The source of this sequence is a human donor in good health. The V call is TRBV11-2, the J call TRBJ1-3, with D possibly TRBD1 on 6 matching bases. CDR3 sequence (DNA): TGTGCCAGCAGCCCCGAGGGGGTTTATGGTGGAAACACCATATATTTT. Translation: CASSPEGVYGGNTIYF. Using reference TRBV11-2 and TRBJ1-3 for the parts outside the CDR3, the full variable domain is EAGVAQSPRYKIIEKRQSVAFWCNPISGHATLYWYQQILGQGPKLLIQFQNNGVVDDSQLPKDRFSAERLKGVDSTLKIQPAKLEDSAVYLCASSPEGVYGGNTIYFGEGSWLTVV.